The 21 T cell receptor beta chains below were found in one sample sequenced in a study of regulatory T cells in long-lasting Graves disease. The time point: newly diagnosed GD, antithyroid drugs for less than 3 months. PBMC-derived RNA was used for the TCR library. HTBI primers from iRepertoire and Arm-PCR of CDR3 regions yielded the TCR beta libraries. TCRdb processed the multiplex PCR reads anew with MiXCR; each CDR3 protein has one entry. The data show 300,000 to 400,000 distinct CDR3 sequences, with about 16% seen just once and about a fifth held by the top ten. Sample: peripheral blood mononuclear cells (PBMCs), taken at new diagnosis, from a patient treated with antithyroid drugs. The receptor set was obtained from a female donor with Graves disease.

The table lists this clonotype with a few counts. The chain links TRBV7-2 to TRBJ2-5, with D perhaps given as TRBD1 or TRBD2 (7 bases each). V was pared by 1 base and J by 4 bases, with 16 bases between. The CDR3 spans 16 residues. CDR1 and CDR2 (germline): SGHTA, FQGNSA. CDR3 in amino acids: CASSLDGGGGPETQYF. CDR3 sequence (DNA): TGTGCCAGCAGCTTAGACGGGGGAGGGGGCCCAGAGACCCAGTACTTC.

In its sample, this clonotype was seen a few times. The chain is built from TRBV6-1 and TRBJ1-2, with TRBD1 matching over 10 bases. Germline V gene data show CDR1 as MNHNS and CDR2 as SASEGT. Germline trimming cut 7 bases from V and 4 bases from J; bases unmatched to any gene: 9. This CDR3 has 15 amino acids. As DNA, the CDR3 is TGTGCCAGCAACTCTCCGGGACAGGGGTCCTATGGCTACACCTTC. Encoded protein: CASNSPGQGSYGYTF.

Comment on this clonotype: An end of the junction does not agree with germline; a read error may underlie this. V gene TRBV19 combines with J gene TRBJ2-2; either TRBD1 or TRBD2 may fit D (5 bases each). The germline gives CDR1 LNHDA, CDR2 SQIVND (reference sequence). This CDR3 contains 17 residues. Here the CDR3 DNA reads TGTGCCAGTAGTAGTTGGGTGGGGGAAATGAACGCCGGGGAGCTGTTTTTT. This translates into CASSSWVGEMNAGELFF.

The V call is TRBV20-1, the J call TRBJ2-1; D gene unclear. Germline loops: CDR1 DFQATT, CDR2 SNEGSKA (reference sequence). The CDR3 loop spans 12 amino acids. Trimming took off 5 bases at V and 9 bases at J, with 14 bases between the two ends. In nucleotides, the CDR3 is TGCAGTGCTTCCCCCATTCCCCGTGAGCAGTTCTTC. Translation gives CSASPIPREQFF.

This clonotype has at least ten counts. In DNA, the CDR3 is TGTGCCAGCAGTCGGACAGGGGTGGTGTCCTATAATTCACCCCTCCACTTT. This codes for CASSRTGVVSYNSPLHF. V gene TRBV11-2 combines with J gene TRBJ1-6; 9 bases line up with TRBD1. The germline CDR1 and CDR2 sequences are SGHAT and FQNNGV. The trim removed 6 bases at V and 1 base at J, leaving 7 bases unmatched. The CDR3 is made up of 17 amino acids.

This clonotype was found many times. The chain is built from TRBV10-3 and TRBJ2-7; 15 bases match TRBD2. The trim removed 2 bases at V and 2 bases at J, leaving 1 base unmatched. CDR3 length equals 16 residues. Germline V gives CDR1 ENHRY, CDR2 SYGVKD. The CDR3 DNA reads as TGTGCCATCAGTGAGGGGACTAGCGGGAGGACCTACGAGCAGTACTTC. This encodes CAISEGTSGRTYEQYF.

The sample holds many counts of this clonotype. The chain couples TRBV12-3 or TRBV12-4 to TRBJ1-2, with a weak D call TRBD1 (5 bases). This CDR3 region has 17 residues. Trimming shortened V by 0 bases and J by 0 bases, and 14 bases separated the two germline ends. As DNA, the CDR3 is TGTGCCAGCAGTTTAGCAGGGGTGGGAGTAGCTAACTATGGCTACACCTTC. Amino acids: CASSLAGVGVANYGYTF.

The table lists this clonotype with many counts. The chain is built from TRBV27 and TRBJ1-1; the D is unclear. The CDR3 sequence is 15 residues long. The V gene's germline CDR1 is MNHEY and CDR2 SMNVEV (reference sequence). Trimming stripped 5 bases from V and 0 bases from J, with 13 bases between. The CDR3 DNA is TGTGCCAGCAGTCCAGAAAGTACGATGAACACTGAAGCTTTCTTT. It is translated as CASSPESTMNTEAFF.

This clonotype was counted ten times or more. This chain uses TRBV3-1 with TRBJ2-7; D is perhaps TRBD2 (6 bases). CDR1 and CDR2 (germline): LGHDT, YNNKEL (reference sequence). This CDR3 contains 17 residues. The ends were cut back, 1 base at V and 6 bases at J, with 22 bases in the middle. The chain's CDR3 is CASSQAMVGGRRGEQYF. The CDR3 DNA reads TGTGCCAGCAGCCAAGCGATGGTAGGAGGGCGCCGGGGCGAGCAGTACTTC.

This clonotype appeared many times. The gene calls are TRBV12-3 or TRBV12-4 and TRBJ2-3, with 7 bases matching TRBD1. The length of the CDR3 is 18 residues. J lost 4 bases, V lost 7 bases, and 20 bases had no gene match. CDR3 sequence: CASNPRRPTGDRADTQYF. DNA of the CDR3: TGTGCCAGCAACCCTCGAAGGCCCACAGGGGATCGCGCAGATACGCAGTATTTT.

The table lists this clonotype with many counts. The V call is TRBV20-1, the J call TRBJ2-7; 9 nucleotides agree with TRBD2. Germline V gene data show CDR1 as DFQATT and CDR2 as SNEGSKA (reference sequence). This CDR3 is built from 15 residues. V shed 3 bases, J shed 6 bases, and the junction held 12 bases outside the gene matches. The CDR3 is CSASPFGAGGFEQYF. The DNA for the CDR3 is TGCAGTGCTAGTCCCTTTGGGGCGGGAGGGTTCGAGCAGTACTTC.

The table lists this clonotype with many counts. The chain recombines TRBV3-1 with TRBJ1-4; D call uncertain. The V end was cut by 10 bases, the J end by 8 bases, with 14 bases between. The CDR3 is 12 amino acids. Germline lookup yields CDR1 LGHDT and CDR2 YNNKEL (reference sequence). The CDR3 region is CATRGGGEKLFF. The CDR3 nucleotides read TGTGCCACTAGAGGAGGTGGAGAAAAACTGTTTTTT.

The chain recombines TRBV7-9 with TRBJ2-3, with D possibly being TRBD1 (8 bases). V was clipped by 5 bases and J by 9 bases, with 15 bases between them. The CDR3 sequence is 13 residues long. Germline CDR1 reads SEHNR; CDR2 reads FQNEAQ (reference sequence). CDR3 coding DNA: TGTGCCAGCAGCCGAGACAGGGGAGGGACGCAGTATTTT. Its translation is CASSRDRGGTQYF.

This clonotype was seen ten or more times. The V call is TRBV6-2 or TRBV6-3, the J call TRBJ2-4; D gene ambiguous. CDR3 size: 14 residues. In germline, CDR1 is MNHEY, CDR2 SVGEGT. Trimming took off 6 bases at V and 0 bases at J, with 9 bases between the two ends. CDR3 coding DNA: TGTGCCAGCAGACACTTCAGAGCCAAAAACATTCAGTACTTC. Translated: CASRHFRAKNIQYF.

This clonotype was detected ten times or more. The chain recombines TRBV12-3 or TRBV12-4 with TRBJ2-7; TRBD1 agrees at 10 bases. This CDR3 is 16 amino acids long. V lost 5 bases, J lost 0 bases, and 7 bases stayed unmatched. CDR3 coding DNA: TGTGCCAGCAGTACGTGGGGACAGGGGAGCTCCTACGAGCAGTACTTC. It specifies CASSTWGQGSSYEQYF.

In its sample, this clonotype was seen a few times. The rearrangement uses TRBV4-1 and TRBJ1-2; D may be TRBD1 (5 bases). Trimming left V 0 bases short and J 2 bases short, with 22 bases between. CDR1 and CDR2 from the germline V gene are MGHRA and YSYEKL. This CDR3 spans 19 amino acids. CDR3 in DNA: TGCGCCAGCAGCCAAGATCGGCGGGTGGGGGGAGGTTCGAACTATGGCTACACCTTC. Amino acids: CASSQDRRVGGGSNYGYTF.

This clonotype was found many times. This chain joins TRBV12-3 or TRBV12-4 and TRBJ1-3, with no clear D. V gave up 8 bases and J gave up 0 bases, with 11 bases separating them. The CDR3 is made up of 14 amino acids. Here the CDR3 reads CASRGFSSGNTIYF. In DNA, the CDR3 is TGTGCCAGCCGCGGCTTTAGCTCTGGAAACACCATATATTTT.

The chain is built from TRBV20-1 and TRBJ2-7; 9 bases line up with TRBD1. The V gene end was trimmed by 3 bases and the J gene end by 12 bases; junction bases not matched to a gene: 24. CDR3 length equals 17 residues. Germline V gene data show CDR1 as DFQATT and CDR2 as SNEGSKA (reference sequence). Here the CDR3 reads CSARGTPRDREPTGVYF. The CDR3 nucleotides read TGCAGTGCTAGGGGGACTCCGAGGGACAGGGAGCCTACGGGGGTGTACTTC.

This clonotype was picked up a small number of times. The V gene is TRBV6-1, the J gene TRBJ2-5; D possibly corresponds to TRBD2 (6 bases). Trimming left V 10 bases short and J 2 bases short, with 23 bases between. This CDR3 has 16 residues. The germline CDR1 and CDR2 sequences are MNHNS and SASEGT. The CDR3 loop reads CATVDPGEILQETQYF. DNA for the CDR3: TGTGCCACCGTCGACCCGGGGGAGATCCTTCAAGAGACCCAGTACTTC.

This clonotype was recorded at least ten times. This chain joins TRBV6-1 and TRBJ2-5, with 7 bases identical to TRBD1. V shed 6 bases, J shed 4 bases, and the junction held 8 bases outside the gene matches. The CDR3 covers 14 residues. Germline assignment: CDR1 MNHNS and CDR2 SASEGT. The CDR3 reads CASSPVAGGETQYF. Here the CDR3 DNA reads TGTGCCAGCAGCCCTGTGGCAGGGGGAGAGACCCAGTACTTC.

The table lists this clonotype with many counts. CDR3 coding DNA: TGTGCCAGCAGCGCGCAAGAGAGGCCCACCACCTACAATGAGCAGTTCTTC. Translating gives CASSAQERPTTYNEQFF. The chain uses TRBV7-2 and TRBJ2-1; D uncertain. The CDR3 has 17 amino acids. V shed 5 bases and J shed 2 bases, with 19 bases lying between them. The germline gives CDR1 SGHTA, CDR2 FQGNSA.